Listed below are T cell receptor beta chains from one sample, sequenced in a study of blood T cell repertoires in COVID-19. Sequencing was performed with immunoSEQ multiplex PCR; in TCRdb, only in-frame clones are kept and a portion is missing. The table lists over 70,000 clones, 75% to 85% of them singletons. Sequencing was done on a sample of peripheral blood. The origin of the receptors is a woman over 75 with acute or convalescent COVID-19. The CDR3 runs from the conserved cysteine through the conserved F or W. D genes are given only for firm matches. The listing skips clone size in some rows; elsewhere it reads once, few, many or a size class.

>NA|TRBV10-3|TRBJ2-7|TRBD1
TGTGCCATCAGTGACCGTCCCGGGACAGGGGACGAGCAGTACTTC
CAISDRPGTGDEQYF
>NA|TRBV9|TRBJ2-1|TRBD1
TGTGCCAGCAGCGCCCGACAGGGGAATGAGCAGTTCTTC
CASSARQGNEQFF
>NA|TRBV11-2|TRBJ2-2|TRBD2
TGTGCCAGCAGCTTATCCATCAACGGGGGGACCGGGGAGCTGTTTTTT
CASSLSINGGTGELFF
>few|TRBV2|TRBJ1-1|NA
TGTGCCAGCAATCAGGGCCTGAACACTGAAGCTTTCTTT
CASNQGLNTEAFF
>once|TRBV7-8|TRBJ1-1|NA
TGTGCCAGCAGCCGAGGGACCCGGGGAGCGAACACTGAAGCTTTCTTT
CASSRGTRGANTEAFF
>NA|TRBV24-1|TRBJ2-6|TRBD1
TGTGCCACCAGTGCAGGGGGCTCTGGGGCCAACGTCCTGACTTTC
CATSAGGSGANVLTF
>NA|TRBV6-1|TRBJ2-7|NA
TGTGCCAGCAGTGAAAGTCCCAGGTTCTACGAGCAGTACTTC
CASSESPRFYEQYF
>NA|TRBV29-1|TRBJ2-3|NA
TGCAGCGTTGTGGTGGGAGCGGCAGATACGCAGTATTTT
CSVVVGAADTQYF
>NA|TRBV6-6|TRBJ1-6|TRBD1
TGTGCCAGCAGTCTAGGGACAGGCCATTCACCCCTCCACTTT
CASSLGTGHSPLHF
>few|TRBV5-1|TRBJ2-2|NA
TGCGCCAGCAGCCAACTCCCCGGGGACACCGGGGAGCTGTTTTTT
CASSQLPGDTGELFF
>few|TRBV27|TRBJ2-7|TRBD2
TGTGCCAGCAGTTTTGGGGAGGGTTACGAGCAGTACTTC
CASSFGEGYEQYF
>NA|TRBV5-1|TRBJ2-6|NA
TGCGCCAGCACCACAAACTCTGGGGCCAACGTCCTGACTTTC
CASTTNSGANVLTF
>many|TRBV6-5|TRBJ1-1|TRBD1
TGTGCCAGCGCCCGTGCAGGGGGTGGTGGCACTGAAGCTTTCTTT
CASARAGGGGTEAFF
>NA|TRBV19|TRBJ1-1|NA
TGTGCCAGTAGTATAGGTTACCCAGGGGAATTTTTCTTT
CASSIGYPGEFFF
>NA|TRBV2|TRBJ2-7|TRBD1
TGTGCCAGCAGTGAAGGCGGGACAGGGGACTACGAGCAGTACTTC
CASSEGGTGDYEQYF
>NA|TRBV2|TRBJ2-1|TRBD1
TGTGCCAGCTCCCGGGACAGGGGTGGGAATGAGCAGTTCTTC
CASSRDRGGNEQFF
>NA|TRBV7-2|TRBJ2-1|NA
TGTGCCAGCAGCAAAAATGGGGGCCTCGCTAACAATGAGCAGTTCTTC
CASSKNGGLANNEQFF
>few|TRBV4-2|TRBJ2-5|NA
TGTGCCAGCAGCACTGGACTGGGGGAGACCCAGTACTTC
CASSTGLGETQYF
>NA|TRBV5-1|TRBJ2-1|TRBD2
TGCGCCAGCAGCGACGGGGGGAAGACCTACAATGAGCAGTTCTTC
CASSDGGKTYNEQFF
>once|TRBV9|TRBJ1-4|NA
TGTGCCAGCAGCGTTAGGGGCTTCGATGAAAAACTGTTTTTT
CASSVRGFDEKLFF
>few|TRBV30|TRBJ2-1|TRBD2
TGTGCCTGGAGCGGCGGGAGGGCAAATGAGCAGTTCTTC
CAWSGGRANEQFF
>NA|TRBV6-5|TRBJ2-4|TRBD1
TGTGCCAGCAGATATGGACAGGGGGCAGGAAACATTCAGTACTTC
CASRYGQGAGNIQYF
>NA|TRBV3-1/TRBV3-2|TRBJ2-2|TRBD1
TGTGCCAGCAGCCAGACTCCGGGACAGGGGGCCCTTAAGATAAACACCGGGGAGCTGTTTTTT
CASSQTPGQGALKINTGELFF
>NA|TRBV12-5|TRBJ2-2|NA
TGTGCTAGTGGTTTAGACTCCTCCGGGGAGCTGTTTTTT
CASGLDSSGELFF
>NA|TRBV5-6|TRBJ1-1|NA
TGTGCCAGCAACACGGACACCACTGAAGCTTTCTTT
CASNTDTTEAFF
>NA|TRBV2|TRBJ1-1|TRBD1
TGTGCCAGCAGTGAATACAGGGGTTTCGAAGCTTTCTTT
CASSEYRGFEAFF
>NA|TRBV2|TRBJ2-7|NA
TGTGCCAGCAGCCAGGGTGCAGTCGAGCAGTACTTC
CASSQGAVEQYF
>NA|TRBV5-1|TRBJ2-7|TRBD1
TGCGCCAGCAGCGAGCAGGGGGCCTACGAGCAGTACTTC
CASSEQGAYEQYF
>once|TRBV28|TRBJ2-7|TRBD1
TGTGCCAGCAGTTCCTACAATTGGGACAGGGGAGTTCACGAGCAGTACTTC
CASSSYNWDRGVHEQYF
>NA|TRBV5-1|TRBJ2-7|TRBD1
TGCGCCAGCAGCCCCCGGACAGGGGGCGCCTACGAGCAGTACTTC
CASSPRTGGAYEQYF
>NA|TRBV6-6|TRBJ1-3|NA
TGTGCCAGCAGTACAGGTGGAAACACCATATATTTT
CASSTGGNTIYF
>NA|TRBV20-1|TRBJ1-2|TRBD1
TGCAGTGCTAGTCTTGGGACAGGGTTTTCCAGGAATGGCTACACCTTC
CSASLGTGFSRNGYTF
>NA|TRBV9|TRBJ2-5|TRBD2
TGTGCCAGCAGCGTAGATAGCGGGAGTGTGGAGACCCAGTACTTC
CASSVDSGSVETQYF
>NA|TRBV7-9|TRBJ2-4|NA
TGTGCCAGCAGCTTACAGGGTCTAGCCAAAAACATTCAGTACTTC
CASSLQGLAKNIQYF
>NA|TRBV12-3/TRBV12-4|TRBJ2-3|TRBD2
TGTGCCAGCAGCCTCAAGCGGGAGAAGCAGTATTTT
CASSLKREKQYF
>NA|TRBV29-1|TRBJ2-3|NA
TGCAGCGTTGAGGGCCCTTCAGCGGTTAGCACAGATACGCAGTATTTT
CSVEGPSAVSTDTQYF
>NA|TRBV10-2|TRBJ2-7|TRBD2
TGCGCCAGCATGCTAGCGGGAGGGATCCGCCCCTACGAGCAGTACTTC
CASMLAGGIRPYEQYF
>NA|TRBV4-2|TRBJ2-3|TRBD2
TGTGCCAGCGGCTTTGTAGCGGGAGAAATAGATACGCAGTATTTT
CASGFVAGEIDTQYF
>NA|TRBV18|TRBJ2-1|TRBD1
TGTGCCAGCTCACCAAAGACTCCGGGACAGACCTACAATGAGCAGTTCTTC
CASSPKTPGQTYNEQFF
>few|TRBV6-1|TRBJ1-1|NA
TGTGCCAGCAGTGAAGTCGGTGAAGCTTTCTTT
CASSEVGEAFF